This TCR beta chain stems from a study of blood T cell repertoires in COVID-19. Study background: Spain, Italy and the United States supplied samples that represented acute and convalescent COVID-19. PBMCs, B-cell-depleted T cells, or T cells provided the cDNA or gDNA that made up the material.

J was trimmed by 6 bases and V by 2 bases; bases with no gene match: 3. CDR1 and CDR2 (germline): GTSNPN, SVGIG (reference sequence). The CDR3 consists of 14 residues. As processed by the authors: Reference gene primer amplification in the assay estimated nucleated cell counts. Sequencing used immunoSEQ multiplex PCR; TCRdb keeps in-frame clones, though not all of them. V and J calls and clone size are given by that table; D and trimming were obtained from the DNA. The sample records some 490,000 clones, approximately 83% being singletons. This clone was recorded once. The sequencing sample was made of peripheral blood. J is TRBJ1-5 and V is TRBV30; 11 positions agree with TRBD1. The source is a human donor in a cohort sampled during active COVID-19. The CDR3 is CAWSKGQGVQPQHF. The CDR3 region has the DNA TGTGCCTGGAGTAAGGGACAGGGGGTTCAGCCCCAGCATTTT.